A single sample is the source of the 31 T cell receptor beta chains below, sequenced in a study of shared clonotypes between healthy human individuals (TCRdb year 2020). Receptor libraries were prepared by the immunoSEQ multiplex PCR assay. Held by TCRdb, this immuneACCESS table contains in-frame sequences only and omits some clones. Under half of the omission traces to an unresolved V gene where checked; the cause of the rest is unknown. Recorded for this sample are 850,000 to 1,100,000 clones; about 72% of them occurred a single time. The ten largest clones capture 0.7% to 0.95% of the sample. Specimen: memory CD4+ T cells from PBMCs. In light of the paper, this sample's cell subset or site label describes: CD45RA-negative fraction. The receptor set was obtained from a man aged 18 to 35 in good health. Some clones in this sample may be carry-over from other donors' samples.

The chain uses TRBV5-1 and TRBJ2-5; 8 positions match TRBD1. Germline V gives CDR1 SGHRS, CDR2 YFSETQ. CDR3 length: 17 residues. V dropped 3 bases and J dropped 0; count of bases not matched to a gene: 10. CDR3 DNA: TGCGCCAGCAGCTCAGGGATGGGACAGGCCCACCAAGAGACCCAGTACTTC. It is translated as CASSSGMGQAHQETQYF.

V gene TRBV15 combines with J gene TRBJ2-3; 7 bases map to TRBD2. This CDR3 is 16 amino acids long. Germline lookup yields CDR1 LNHNV and CDR2 YYDKDF (reference sequence). J gave up 4 bases and V 0 bases, and 7 bases lay outside the gene matches. This CDR3 reads CATSREVTSSADTQYF. DNA for the CDR3: TGTGCCACCAGCAGAGAAGTGACTAGCAGCGCAGATACGCAGTATTTT.

This clone was picked up one time. The J gene is TRBJ2-1, the V gene TRBV18, with D tentatively TRBD2 (5 bases). The CDR3 is 13 amino acids. Germline CDR1 is KGHSH and CDR2 is LQKENI. The ends were cut back, 5 bases at V and 5 bases at J, with 10 bases in the middle. CDR3 residues: CASSAGLNNEQFF. CDR3 coding DNA: TGTGCCAGCTCAGCCGGACTGAACAATGAGCAGTTCTTC.

This chain links TRBV6-6 with TRBJ1-1; TRBD1 matches at 7 bases. V was pared by 5 bases and J by 4 bases, with 1 base of the junction left unmatched. The CDR3 loop spans 12 amino acids. Germline CDR1 MNHNY, CDR2 SVGAGI (reference sequence). The CDR3, as DNA: TGTGCCAGCAGTCACAGGGGCACTGAAGCTTTCTTT. Translated: CASSHRGTEAFF.

The rearrangement joins TRBV5-6 to TRBJ2-3, with D perhaps matching TRBD1 or TRBD2 (5 bases each). This CDR3 comprises 16 residues. Trimming took 2 bases from V and 4 from J, leaving 17 bases between them. Looked up from germline, CDR1 is SGHDT and CDR2 is YYEEEE. CDR3 amino acids: CASSLWDPGVADTQYF. The CDR3 DNA is TGTGCCAGCAGCTTATGGGACCCCGGCGTTGCAGATACGCAGTATTTT.

The rearrangement joins TRBV18 to TRBJ2-7; no clear D. Trimming cost V 2 bases and J 5 bases, with 19 bases left between them. The CDR3 contains 16 residues. Germline V gene sequence: CDR1 KGHSH, CDR2 LQKENI. CDR3 DNA sequence: TGTGCCAGCTCACCAACAGTCCCCACCGTTACTAACGAGCAGTACTTC. As protein: CASSPTVPTVTNEQYF.

This chain uses TRBV19 with TRBJ2-7; weak D call: TRBD2 (5 bases). This CDR3 spans 13 amino acids. Trimming left V 3 bases short and J 7 bases short, with 13 bases between. Per the germline V gene, CDR1 is LNHDA and CDR2 is SQIVND (reference sequence). In DNA form, the CDR3 reads TGTGCCAGTAGTATGGTCAGTCGGGGAGAGCAGTACTTC. Protein product: CASSMVSRGEQYF.

The chain uses TRBV10-3 and TRBJ1-2; D is perhaps TRBD1 (5 bases). V shed 10 bases and J shed 3 bases, with 15 bases lying between them. CDR1 ENHRY and CDR2 SYGVKD come from the germline V gene. The CDR3 runs 13 residues. In nucleotides, the CDR3 is TGTGCCAGCGGGGACCGTGGGGACTATGGCTACACCTTC. Amino acid sequence: CASGDRGDYGYTF.

This chain uses TRBV29-1 with TRBJ1-2, with D perhaps TRBD1 (6 bases). Germline lookup yields CDR1 SQVTM and CDR2 ANQGSEA. The germline V and J ends were trimmed by 3 bases and 7 bases, with 15 bases remaining between them. This CDR3 is 13 amino acids long. The CDR3 coding sequence is TGCAGCGTTGAGAAACAGGGTAGGGGTGGCTACACCTTC. Protein sequence: CSVEKQGRGGYTF.

This chain uses TRBV7-3 with TRBJ2-7; tentatively, D is TRBD2 (5 bases). CDR3 size: 13 residues. Trimming shortened V by 2 bases and J by 4 bases, and 9 bases separated the two germline ends. Per germline, CDR1 SGHTA and CDR2 FQGTGA. CDR3 sequence reads: CASSLQSGYEQYF. In DNA form, the CDR3 reads TGTGCCAGCAGCTTACAGTCGGGGTACGAGCAGTACTTC.

The chain combines TRBV5-8 with TRBJ2-1; D not resolved. There are 14 residues in the CDR3. Trimming stripped 3 bases from V and 5 bases from J, with 12 bases between. Looked up from germline, CDR1 is SGHTS and CDR2 is YDEGEE. As DNA, the CDR3 is TGTGCCAGCAGCTCTGATAACTACGACAATGAGCAGTTCTTC. This codes for CASSSDNYDNEQFF.

The chain has TRBV6-5 and TRBJ2-3; TRBD1 aligns across 7 bases. Trimming cost V 2 bases and J 1 base; bases outside gene matches: 6. This CDR3 has 16 residues. Germline V gives CDR1 MNHEY, CDR2 SVGAGI. The CDR3 nucleotides are TGTGCCAGCAGTTACGCGAGGGGGCTAGGCACAGATACGCAGTATTTT. Translating gives CASSYARGLGTDTQYF.

This clone was observed a handful of times. The J gene is TRBJ1-2, the V gene TRBV28; 8 positions match TRBD1. Germline V gene data show CDR1 as MDHEN and CDR2 as SYDVKM. The length of the CDR3 is 15 residues. With 5 bases clipped from V and 1 base from J, the junction kept 6 bases outside the gene matches. CDR3 in amino acids: CASSVPGQGNYGYTF. CDR3 bases: TGTGCCAGCAGTGTGCCTGGACAGGGTAACTATGGCTACACCTTC.

The V gene is TRBV28, the J gene TRBJ2-7, with 9 bases that match TRBD1. V was pared by 6 bases and J by 2 bases, with 8 bases of the junction left unmatched. The CDR3 has 15 residues. The germline CDR1 and CDR2 sequences are MDHEN and SYDVKM. CDR3 in DNA: TGTGCCAGCAGATACCCGGGACAGGGAACCTACGAGCAGTACTTC. It specifies CASRYPGQGTYEQYF.

This clone has a handful of counts. V is TRBV19 and J is TRBJ1-5; D uncertain. CDR1 LNHDA and CDR2 SQIVND come from the germline V gene (reference sequence). The germline V and J ends were trimmed by 7 bases and 7 bases, with 17 bases remaining between them. The CDR3 loop spans 14 amino acids. The CDR3 here is CASNLGTTNQPQHF. The CDR3, as DNA: TGTGCCAGTAATTTAGGAACCACCAACCAGCCCCAGCATTTT. The whole variable domain, remainder taken from reference TRBV19 and TRBJ1-5, is DGGITQSPKYLFRKEGQNVTLSCEQNLNHDAMYWYRQDPGQGLRLIYYSQIVNDFQKGDIAEGYSVSREKKESFPLTVTSAQKNPTAFYLCASNLGTTNQPQHFGDGTRLSIL.

This sequence joins TRBV10-1 and TRBJ2-5; D not resolved. The DNA end lines up better with TRBJ2-7; the J call may be wrong. Germline V gene sequence: CDR1 WNHNN, CDR2 SYGVQD (reference sequence). The CDR3 contains 14 residues. CDR3 in amino acids: CASSESSQSAEQYF. CDR3 bases: TGCGCCAGCAGTGAGTCTTCACAGAGCGCCGAGCAGTACTTC.

The chain employs TRBV2 and TRBJ1-3; D possibly corresponds to TRBD1 (5 bases). Germline values: CDR1 SNHLY, CDR2 FYNNEI. This CDR3 is built from 14 residues. The V and J ends lost 2 bases and 8 bases respectively, with 13 bases between them. CDR3 protein: CASSEQGFADTIYF. The CDR3 DNA follows: TGTGCCAGCAGTGAACAGGGATTTGCGGACACCATATATTTT.

This clone was detected only a few times. J is TRBJ1-1 and V is TRBV6-4; D is perhaps TRBD1 (5 bases). This CDR3 has 15 residues. Germline V gene lookup returns CDR1 MRHNA and CDR2 SNTAGT. The germline V and J ends were trimmed by 7 bases and 4 bases, with 19 bases remaining between them. DNA of the CDR3: TGTGCCAGCACTCCCTCGGCCGGGGCGTTCACTGAAGCTTTCTTT. Its translation: CASTPSAGAFTEAFF.

The V call is TRBV4-1, the J call TRBJ2-5, with D possibly matching TRBD1 (6 bases). V was clipped by 1 base and J by 5 bases, with 11 bases between them. The CDR3 is 14 amino acids. The V gene's germline CDR1 is MGHRA and CDR2 YSYEKL. In DNA, the CDR3 is TGCGCCAGCAGCCAAGTGGGGGCTGGGGAGACCCAGTACTTC. This sequence encodes CASSQVGAGETQYF.

This chain uses TRBV2 with TRBJ2-1; 10 bases match TRBD2. The V gene's germline CDR1 is SNHLY and CDR2 FYNNEI. The CDR3 loop spans 15 amino acids. Trimming at V came to 2 bases and at J to 6 bases, leaving 4 bases not matched to a gene. The CDR3 loop reads CASSEQLAGRNEQFF. The DNA for the CDR3 is TGTGCCAGCAGTGAACAACTAGCGGGACGCAATGAGCAGTTCTTC.

The chain carries TRBV28 and TRBJ1-2, with 9 bases aligning to TRBD1. The CDR3 is 14 residues long. In germline, CDR1 is MDHEN, CDR2 SYDVKM. V shed 5 bases, J shed 3 bases, and the junction held 4 bases outside the gene matches. This CDR3 is CASSTGGSYYGYTF. The CDR3, as DNA: TGTGCCAGCAGTACAGGGGGCAGTTACTATGGCTACACCTTC.

The J gene is TRBJ1-2, the V gene TRBV28, with 7 bases lining up with TRBD1. The CDR3 has 14 amino acids. Per the germline V gene, CDR1 is MDHEN and CDR2 is SYDVKM. With V trimmed by 6 bases and J by 0 bases, 4 bases remained unmatched. The CDR3 is CASRQGTANYGYTF. The CDR3 DNA follows: TGTGCCAGCAGACAAGGGACAGCTAACTATGGCTACACCTTC.

Comments on this clone: This sample includes further DNA sequences coding for the same CDR3. V usage is TRBV27 and J usage is TRBJ1-1; D gene unclear. The CDR3 length is 14 residues. The germline gives CDR1 MNHEY, CDR2 SMNVEV (reference sequence). V was shortened by 3 bases and J by 1 base, with 9 bases between the two germline ends. CDR3 bases: TGTGCCAGCAGTTTGAGTCGGGCGAACACTGAAGCTTTCTTT. It codes for CASSLSRANTEAFF.

The gene calls are TRBV2 and TRBJ2-2, with D unclear. Germline V gene data show CDR1 as SNHLY and CDR2 as FYNNEI. With 5 bases removed from V and 5 bases from J, the gap between germline ends came to 9 bases. The CDR3 contains 13 residues. CDR3 amino acids: CASSMTETGELFF. The DNA for the CDR3 is TGTGCCAGCAGTATGACTGAAACCGGGGAGCTGTTTTTT.

The chain recombines TRBV25-1 with TRBJ1-2, with unresolved D. CDR3 length equals 13 residues. Germline assignment: CDR1 MGHDK and CDR2 SYGVNS. V was trimmed by 4 bases and J by 2 bases, leaving 8 bases between them. The CDR3 bases are TGTGCCAGCAGTGTACACGGAAACTATGGCTACACCTTC. Translating gives CASSVHGNYGYTF.

The chain carries TRBV5-1 and TRBJ1-5, with a possible D match to TRBD1 (5 bases). Trimming took off 4 bases at V and 0 bases at J, with 11 bases between the two ends. Per germline, CDR1 SGHRS and CDR2 YFSETQ. The CDR3 is made up of 15 amino acids. The CDR3 spells CASSVGGSSNQPQHF. CDR3 DNA: TGCGCCAGCAGCGTGGGGGGTTCTAGCAATCAGCCCCAGCATTTT.

The chain carries TRBV18 and TRBJ1-1; 12 bases are a match to TRBD1. Germline loops: CDR1 KGHSH, CDR2 LQKENI. V was pared by 6 bases and J by 4 bases, with 12 bases of the junction left unmatched. This CDR3 spans 17 amino acids. CDR3 region: CASSRGTGGAWGTEAFF. The CDR3 coding sequence is TGTGCCAGCTCCCGCGGGACAGGGGGCGCTTGGGGCACTGAAGCTTTCTTT. The full variable domain, with the rest looked up from reference TRBV18 and TRBJ1-1, is NAGVMQNPRHLVRRRGQEARLRCSPMKGHSHVYWYRQLPEEGLKFMVYLQKENIIDESGMPKERFSAEFPKEGPSILRIQQVVRGDSAAYFCASSRGTGGAWGTEAFFGQGTRLTVV.

This chain connects TRBV5-4 to TRBJ2-1, with a weak D call TRBD1 (5 bases). The CDR3 spans 14 residues. Trimming shortened V by 0 bases and J by 1 base, and 5 bases separated the two germline ends. Germline CDR1 is SGHNT and CDR2 is YYREEE (reference sequence). CDR3 nucleotides: TGTGCCAGCAGCTTGGGACAGTCCTACAATGAGCAGTTCTTC. This gives the protein CASSLGQSYNEQFF.

The table lists this clone with a few counts. V usage is TRBV6-6 and J usage is TRBJ2-2; tentative D call: TRBD1 (6 bases). The V gene lost 4 bases and the J gene lost 4 bases, with 13 bases spanning the gap. The V gene's germline CDR1 is MNHNY and CDR2 SVGAGI (reference sequence). The CDR3 is 15 residues long. CDR3 sequence: CASSFTRDITGELFF. The CDR3 DNA is TGTGCCAGCAGTTTCACCCGGGACATCACCGGGGAGCTGTTTTTT.

The V gene is TRBV5-1, the J gene TRBJ1-5; 7 bases are a match to TRBD1. Germline trimming cut 4 bases from V and 3 bases from J; bases unmatched to any gene: 7. Germline loops: CDR1 SGHRS, CDR2 YFSETQ. This CDR3 spans 15 amino acids. DNA of the CDR3: TGCGCCAGCAGCCGGGACAGTTTCGACAATCAGCCCCAGCATTTT. Translated: CASSRDSFDNQPQHF.

This CDR3 reads CASSPIRTASDTQYF. In DNA, the CDR3 is TGTGCCAGCTCACCTATACGGACAGCCTCAGATACGCAGTATTTT. The chain employs TRBV18 and TRBJ2-3, with D maybe TRBD1 (6 bases). Looked up from germline, CDR1 is KGHSH and CDR2 is LQKENI. The CDR3 is made up of 15 amino acids. V lost 3 bases and J lost 4, with 14 bases in between. The full variable domain, completed using reference TRBV18 and TRBJ2-3, is NAGVMQNPRHLVRRRGQEARLRCSPMKGHSHVYWYRQLPEEGLKFMVYLQKENIIDESGMPKERFSAEFPKEGPSILRIQQVVRGDSAAYFCASSPIRTASDTQYFGPGTRLTVL.